This TCR beta chain was identified during a study of chemoradiotherapy in HPV16-positive cancers. CDR3 length: 12 amino acids. Trimming removed 5 bases at V and 6 bases at J, with 11 bases between. CDR1 is GTSNPN, CDR2 SVGIG, per germline (reference sequence). TCRdb's table, derived via immunoSEQ multiplex PCR, lists solely in-frame clones and lacks some. The sample has roughly 5,300 clones, approximately 71% seen once. J is TRBJ2-1 and V is TRBV30, with no clear D. Sequences were derived from tumor tissue, sampled from a patient who underwent chemoradiotherapy. The receptor was derived from a human donor with HPV-associated anogenital cancer. The CDR3 nucleotides read TGTGCCTGGTTAGTTCGGGCCAATGAGCAGTTCTTC. This sequence encodes CAWLVRANEQFF.